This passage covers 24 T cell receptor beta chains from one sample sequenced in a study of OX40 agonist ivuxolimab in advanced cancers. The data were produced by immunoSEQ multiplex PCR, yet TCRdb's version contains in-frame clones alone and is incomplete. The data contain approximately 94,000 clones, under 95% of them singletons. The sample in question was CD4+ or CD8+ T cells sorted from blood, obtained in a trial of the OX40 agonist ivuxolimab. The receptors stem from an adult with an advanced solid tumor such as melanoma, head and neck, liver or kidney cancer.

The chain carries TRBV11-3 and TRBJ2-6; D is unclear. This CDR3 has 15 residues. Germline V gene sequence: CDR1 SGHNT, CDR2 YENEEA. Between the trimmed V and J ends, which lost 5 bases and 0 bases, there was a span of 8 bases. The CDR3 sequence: CASSPRLSGANVLTF. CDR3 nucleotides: TGTGCCAGCAGCCCTCGCCTCTCTGGGGCCAACGTCCTGACTTTC.

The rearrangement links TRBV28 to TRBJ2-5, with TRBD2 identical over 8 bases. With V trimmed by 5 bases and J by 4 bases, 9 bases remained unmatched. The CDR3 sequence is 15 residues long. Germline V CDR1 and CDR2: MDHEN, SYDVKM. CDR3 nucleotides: TGTGCCAGCAGTAGCCCGGCGGCGGGAGGAGAGACCCAGTACTTC. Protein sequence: CASSSPAAGGETQYF. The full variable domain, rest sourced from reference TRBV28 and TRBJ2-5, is DVKVTQSSRYLVKRTGEKVFLECVQDMDHENMFWYRQDPGLGLRLIYFSYDVKMKEKGDIPEGYSVSREKKERFSLILESASTNQTSMYLCASSSPAAGGETQYFGPGTRLLVL.

The CDR3 coding sequence is TGTGCCAGCAGCTTGTTCCGACTAGCGGGAGAATCACTCACAGATACGCAGTATTTT. It yields the protein CASSLFRLAGESLTDTQYF. V and J are TRBV5-6 and TRBJ2-3, with 12 bases fitting TRBD2. Germline V CDR1 and CDR2: SGHDT, YYEEEE. With V trimmed by 1 base and J by 2 bases, 11 bases remained unmatched. The CDR3 has 19 residues.

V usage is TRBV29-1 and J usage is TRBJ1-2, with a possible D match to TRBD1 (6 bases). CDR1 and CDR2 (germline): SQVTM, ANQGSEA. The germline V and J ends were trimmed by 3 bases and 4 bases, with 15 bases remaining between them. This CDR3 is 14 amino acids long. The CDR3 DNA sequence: TGCAGCGTTGATTCAACCGGGGGCGGCTATGGCTACACCTTC. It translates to CSVDSTGGGYGYTF.

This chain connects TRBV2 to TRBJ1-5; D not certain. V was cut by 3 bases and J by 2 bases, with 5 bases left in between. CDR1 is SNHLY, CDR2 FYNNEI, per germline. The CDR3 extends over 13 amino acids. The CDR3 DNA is TGTGCCAGCAGTGACCCGGGCAATCAGCCCCAGCATTTT. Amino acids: CASSDPGNQPQHF.

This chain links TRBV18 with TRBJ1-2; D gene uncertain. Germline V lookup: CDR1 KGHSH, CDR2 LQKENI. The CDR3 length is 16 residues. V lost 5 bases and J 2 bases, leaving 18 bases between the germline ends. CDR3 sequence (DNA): TGTGCCAGCTCATTTAGTCGCTCGGGCCTAAACTATGGCTACACCTTC. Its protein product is CASSFSRSGLNYGYTF.

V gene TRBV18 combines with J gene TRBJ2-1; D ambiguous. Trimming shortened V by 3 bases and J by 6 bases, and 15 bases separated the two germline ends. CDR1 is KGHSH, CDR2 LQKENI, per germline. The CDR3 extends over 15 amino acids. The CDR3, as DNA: TGTGCCAGCTCACCTCGAACATCCGAGACCAATGAGCAGTTCTTC. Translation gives CASSPRTSETNEQFF.

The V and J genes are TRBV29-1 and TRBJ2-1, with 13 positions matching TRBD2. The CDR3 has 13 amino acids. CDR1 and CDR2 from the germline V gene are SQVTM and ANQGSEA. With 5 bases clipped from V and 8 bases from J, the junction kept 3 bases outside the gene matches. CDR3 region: CSVLLAGGYEQFF. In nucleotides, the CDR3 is TGCAGCGTTTTACTAGCGGGAGGGTATGAGCAGTTCTTC.

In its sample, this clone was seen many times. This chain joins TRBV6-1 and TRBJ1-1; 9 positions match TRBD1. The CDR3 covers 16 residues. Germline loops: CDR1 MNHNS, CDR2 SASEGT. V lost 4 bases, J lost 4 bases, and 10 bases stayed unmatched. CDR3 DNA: TGTGCCAGCAGTGCGAGGGACAGGGTTTCGGGCACTGAAGCTTTCTTT. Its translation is CASSARDRVSGTEAFF.

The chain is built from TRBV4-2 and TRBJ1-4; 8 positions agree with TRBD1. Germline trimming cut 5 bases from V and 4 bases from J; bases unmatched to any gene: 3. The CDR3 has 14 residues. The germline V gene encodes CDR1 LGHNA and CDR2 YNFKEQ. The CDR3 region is CASSKGQDNEKLFF. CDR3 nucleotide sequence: TGTGCCAGCAGCAAGGGACAGGATAATGAAAAACTGTTTTTT.

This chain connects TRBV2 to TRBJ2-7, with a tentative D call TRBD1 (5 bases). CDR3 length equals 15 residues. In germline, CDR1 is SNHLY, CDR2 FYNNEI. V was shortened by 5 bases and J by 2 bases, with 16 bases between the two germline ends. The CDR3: CASSLDIRATYEQYF. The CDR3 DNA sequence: TGTGCCAGCAGTTTGGACATCCGAGCAACCTACGAGCAGTACTTC.

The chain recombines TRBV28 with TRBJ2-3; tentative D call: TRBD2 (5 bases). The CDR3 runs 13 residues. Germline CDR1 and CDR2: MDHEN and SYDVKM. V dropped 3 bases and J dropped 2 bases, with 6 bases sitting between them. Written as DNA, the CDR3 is TGTGCCAGCAGTTTGGACTCCACAGATACGCAGTATTTT. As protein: CASSLDSTDTQYF.

As DNA, the CDR3 is TGTGCCAGCTCCGGGACCCGGTACAATGAGCAGTTCTTC. Residues: CASSGTRYNEQFF. The rearrangement joins TRBV18 to TRBJ2-1; D could derive from TRBD1 or TRBD2 (5 bases each). The CDR3 extends over 13 amino acids. The ends were cut back, 6 bases at V and 4 bases at J, with 10 bases in the middle. CDR1 KGHSH and CDR2 LQKENI come from the germline V gene.

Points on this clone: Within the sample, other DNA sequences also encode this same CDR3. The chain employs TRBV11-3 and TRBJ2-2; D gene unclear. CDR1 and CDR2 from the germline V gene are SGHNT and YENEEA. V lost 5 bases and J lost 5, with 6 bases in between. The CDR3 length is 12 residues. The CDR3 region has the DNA TGTGCCAGCAGCCAAAGGACCGGGGAGCTGTTTTTT. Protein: CASSQRTGELFF.

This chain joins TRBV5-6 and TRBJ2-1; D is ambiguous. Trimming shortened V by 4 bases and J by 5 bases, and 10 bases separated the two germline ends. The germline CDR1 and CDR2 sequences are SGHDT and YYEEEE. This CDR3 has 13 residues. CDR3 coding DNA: TGTGCCAGCAGCATAAACCCAAACAATGAGCAGTTCTTC. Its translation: CASSINPNNEQFF.

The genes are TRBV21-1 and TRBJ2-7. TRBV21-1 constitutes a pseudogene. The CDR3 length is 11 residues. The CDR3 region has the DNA TGTGCCAGCAGCCCTCATTACGAGCAGTACTTC. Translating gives CASSPHYEQYF.

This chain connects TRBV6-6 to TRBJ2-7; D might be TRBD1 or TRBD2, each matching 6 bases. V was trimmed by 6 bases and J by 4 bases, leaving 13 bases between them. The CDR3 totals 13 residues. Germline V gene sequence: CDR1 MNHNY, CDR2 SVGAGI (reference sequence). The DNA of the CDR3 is TGTGCCAGCAGAACGACTAGGGGGTACGAGCAGTACTTC. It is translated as CASRTTRGYEQYF.

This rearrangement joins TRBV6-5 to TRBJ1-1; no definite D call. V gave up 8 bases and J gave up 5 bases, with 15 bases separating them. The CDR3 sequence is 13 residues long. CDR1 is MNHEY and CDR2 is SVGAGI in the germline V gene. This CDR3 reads CASGFTSATEAFF. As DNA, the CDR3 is TGTGCCAGCGGGTTTACTTCCGCAACTGAAGCTTTCTTT.

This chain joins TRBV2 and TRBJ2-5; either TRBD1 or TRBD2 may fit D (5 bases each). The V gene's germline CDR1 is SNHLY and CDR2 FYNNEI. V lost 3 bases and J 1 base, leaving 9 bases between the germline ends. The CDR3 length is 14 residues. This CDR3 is CASSDPGTQETQYF. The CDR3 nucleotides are TGTGCCAGCAGTGATCCAGGGACCCAAGAGACCCAGTACTTC.

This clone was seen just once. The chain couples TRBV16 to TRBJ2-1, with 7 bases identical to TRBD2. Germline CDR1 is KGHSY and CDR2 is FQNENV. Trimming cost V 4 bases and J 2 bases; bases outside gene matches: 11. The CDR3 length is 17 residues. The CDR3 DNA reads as TGTGCCAGCAGCCCAGGTATGGGAGGGAGTACCTACAATGAGCAGTTCTTC. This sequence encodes CASSPGMGGSTYNEQFF.

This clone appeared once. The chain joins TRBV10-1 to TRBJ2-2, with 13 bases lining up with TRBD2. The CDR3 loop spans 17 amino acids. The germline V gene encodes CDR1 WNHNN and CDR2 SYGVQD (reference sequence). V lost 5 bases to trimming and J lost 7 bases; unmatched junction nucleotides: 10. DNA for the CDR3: TGCGCCAGCAGTATCTGGACTAGCGGGAGTTCTGTCGGGGAGCTGTTTTTT. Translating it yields CASSIWTSGSSVGELFF.

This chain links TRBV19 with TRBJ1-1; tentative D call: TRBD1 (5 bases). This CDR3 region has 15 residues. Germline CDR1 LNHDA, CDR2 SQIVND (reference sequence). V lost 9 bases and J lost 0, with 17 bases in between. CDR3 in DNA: TGTGCCAGCAGAGCCTCGGGACGGATGAACACTGAAGCTTTCTTT. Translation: CASRASGRMNTEAFF. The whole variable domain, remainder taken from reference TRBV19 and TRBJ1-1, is DGGITQSPKYLFRKEGQNVTLSCEQNLNHDAMYWYRQDPGQGLRLIYYSQIVNDFQKGDIAEGYSVSREKKESFPLTVTSAQKNPTAFYLCASRASGRMNTEAFFGQGTRLTVV.

CDR3 bases: TGCAGCGTTGGGGACAAGTACAATGAGCAGTTCTTC. It is translated as CSVGDKYNEQFF. The rearrangement links TRBV29-1 to TRBJ2-1, with D maybe TRBD1 (6 bases). The germline CDR1 and CDR2 sequences are SQVTM and ANQGSEA. V was cut by 4 bases and J by 4 bases, with 8 bases left in between. The length of the CDR3 is 12 residues.

CDR3 protein: CASSFTSGRFTDTQYF. DNA of the CDR3: TGTGCCAGCAGCTTTACGAGCGGGAGATTCACAGATACGCAGTATTTT. The rearrangement links TRBV7-2 to TRBJ2-3; TRBD2 aligns across 8 bases. This CDR3 has 16 amino acids. Germline V lookup: CDR1 SGHTA, CDR2 FQGNSA. The J segment lost 2 bases and the V segment lost 3 bases, leaving 7 bases of the junction unmatched.